The clone carrying this T cell receptor beta chain was picked up one time. The record originates from a study of control samples from healthy donors and cancer patients. V lost 2 bases, J lost 4 bases, and 12 bases lay in between. CDR3 length: 15 residues. CDR1 LGHDT and CDR2 YNNKEL come from the germline V gene (reference sequence). TCRdb's table, derived via immunoSEQ multiplex PCR, lists solely in-frame clones and lacks some. This sample has about 76,000 clones, with about nine tenths found just once. The sample taken for sequencing was PBMCs. The genes are TRBV3-1 (or the pseudogene TRBV3-2) and TRBJ1-5; no firm D call. The TCR originated in a woman in her fifties or sixties with colorectal cancer. The CDR3 coding sequence is TGTGCCAGCAGCCAAATTCGACGGGTTAATCAGCCCCAGCATTTT. Protein: CASSQIRRVNQPQHF.